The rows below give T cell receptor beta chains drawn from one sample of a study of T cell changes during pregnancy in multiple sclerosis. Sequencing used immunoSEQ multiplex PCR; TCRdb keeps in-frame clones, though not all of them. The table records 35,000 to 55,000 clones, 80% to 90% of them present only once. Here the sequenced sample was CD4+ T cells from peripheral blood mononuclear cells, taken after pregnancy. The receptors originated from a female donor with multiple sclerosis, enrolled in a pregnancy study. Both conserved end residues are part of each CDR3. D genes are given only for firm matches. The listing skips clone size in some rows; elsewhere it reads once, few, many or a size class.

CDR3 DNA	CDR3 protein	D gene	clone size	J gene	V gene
TGTGCCAGCAGTTCTTGGACAGGGAAGACCGGGGAGCTGTTTTTT	CASSSWTGKTGELFF	TRBD1	once	TRBJ2-2	TRBV27
TGTGCCAGCAGTAACGAGGGGGCTGGGGCCAACGTCCTGACTTTC	CASSNEGAGANVLTF	.	.	TRBJ2-6	TRBV6-5
TGTGCCAGCAGCGTAGACTACGCGAACACCGGGGAGCTGTTTTTT	CASSVDYANTGELFF	.	.	TRBJ2-2	TRBV9
TGCGCCAGCAGCTTGTCGGGTGGAGAGACCCAGTACTTC	CASSLSGGETQYF	.	.	TRBJ2-5	TRBV5-1
TGTGCCAGCAGCCTGGGACAGGGGGTGGTAGAGACCCAGTACTTC	CASSLGQGVVETQYF	TRBD1	.	TRBJ2-5	TRBV6-6
TGCAGCGGGCTGGGACTAGCGGGATTGGATGAGCAGTTCTTC	CSGLGLAGLDEQFF	TRBD2	.	TRBJ2-1	TRBV29-1
TGTGCCTTGGGGACAGGCCCCGGGGAGCTGTTTTTT	CALGTGPGELFF	TRBD1	.	TRBJ2-2	TRBV30
TGTGCCAGCTCACAGGGACAGGGGGCGTACGAGCAGTACTTC	CASSQGQGAYEQYF	TRBD1	.	TRBJ2-7	TRBV18
TGTGCCAGCAGTTACTCGGGCCTAGCGGTTAGGGATGAGCAGTTCTTC	CASSYSGLAVRDEQFF	TRBD2	.	TRBJ2-1	TRBV6-5
TGCGCCAGCAGCTCGGGTACTACCTACAATGAGCAGTTCTTC	CASSSGTTYNEQFF	.	.	TRBJ2-1	TRBV5-1